The sequence of this TCR beta chain was determined in a study of early T cells in non-severe SARS-CoV-2 infection. Germline V gene data show CDR1 as DFQATT and CDR2 as SNEGSKA (reference sequence). The V end was cut by 0 bases, the J end by 6 bases, with 9 bases between. The CDR3 consists of 14 residues. TCRdb redid the calling of the 5' RACE reads with MiXCR, one entry per CDR3 protein. The sample consists of about 60,000 distinct CDR3 sequences, 10% to 15% of them appearing once. This clonotype was sampled from an adult who was a healthcare worker with PCR-confirmed SARS-CoV-2 infection or an uninfected control (not recorded which). The sample comprised whole blood. The chain links TRBV20-1 to TRBJ1-6; D call uncertain. This CDR3 reads CSARDAQSNSPLHF. CDR3 sequence (DNA): TGCAGTGCTAGAGACGCACAGAGTAATTCACCCCTCCACTTT.